Shown below are 21 T cell receptor beta chains from a single sample sequenced in a study of tumor-infiltrating lymphocytes in primary liver carcinoma. TCR beta cDNA was reverse-transcribed from around 0.55 ug of total RNA. The reaction used a constant-region primer and ProtoScript II reverse transcriptase. Slightly modified ARM-PCR, run as three nested multiplex PCR rounds, produced the TCR beta libraries. The study ran its first two PCR rounds for nine to eleven cycles each, using TRBV1-TRBV30 forward primers and a C-beta reverse primer. TCRdb redid the calling of the multiplex PCR reads with MiXCR, one entry per CDR3 protein. Here the sample spans approximately 110,000 distinct CDR3 sequences, 64% being singletons. For each extraction, RNA and DNA were obtained together from about 20-30 mg of unsorted bulk tissue. Material for sequencing was liver tumor tissue from sampling region 3. Subset specified: tumor region T3, left-lateral pole. The receptors were gathered from a woman between 55 and 75 years old with primary liver carcinoma and hepatitis B virus infection.

Remarks on this clonotype: A junction end diverges from the germline sequence, so it may reflect a read error. The chain uses TRBV11-2 and TRBJ2-3, with D perhaps TRBD1 (6 bases). Germline V lookup: CDR1 SGHAT, CDR2 FQNNGV. There are 17 residues in the CDR3. DNA for the CDR3: TGTGTCAGCAGCTTACGTCTCGGCACAGGGTACACAGATACGCAGTATTTT. Its protein product is CVSSLRLGTGYTDTQYF.

The rearrangement joins TRBV10-2 to TRBJ1-5; 8 bases are shared with TRBD1. The CDR3 length is 15 residues. Germline-derived CDR1 and CDR2 are WSHSY and SAAADI. CDR3 sequence (DNA): TGCATCAGCAGTGCCACGGACAGGGTAGGTCAGCCCCAGCATTTT. It encodes CISSATDRVGQPQHF.

This clonotype appeared a single time. The V call is TRBV11-2, the J call TRBJ2-2; D is perhaps TRBD1 (5 bases). Trimming removed 3 bases at V and 14 bases at J, with 13 bases between. This CDR3 spans 12 amino acids. CDR1 is SGHAT, CDR2 FQNNGV, per germline. The CDR3 coding sequence is TGTGCCAGCAGCTTCTGGGGCGGAGACCTGTTTTTT. Amino acids: CASSFWGGDLFF.

CDR3 nucleotides: TGTGCCAGCAGCTTGGGGTTAGCTAGCGGGGGCCAGGAGACCCAGTACTTC. Its protein is CASSLGLASGGQETQYF. The J gene is TRBJ2-5, the V gene TRBV11-3; 10 positions match TRBD2. This CDR3 has 17 amino acids. The trim removed 3 bases at V and 5 bases at J, leaving 12 bases unmatched. Germline V lookup: CDR1 SGHNT, CDR2 YENEEA.

V and J are TRBV11-2 and TRBJ1-1; tentative D call: TRBD1 (5 bases). This CDR3 spans 20 amino acids. Germline lookup yields CDR1 SGHAT and CDR2 FQNNGV. V lost 5 bases to trimming and J lost 7 bases, with 35 bases between them. As DNA, the CDR3 is TGTGCCAGCAGCCCACATCATCACGGACACCTTCGCTTTTGGTGCTATGAAGCTTTCTTT. This encodes CASSPHHHGHLRFWCYEAFF.

V is TRBV30 and J is TRBJ2-3; D is possibly TRBD1 (5 bases). The J call may be wrong; the DNA end is better matched by TRBJ1-5. Germline loops: CDR1 GTSNPN, CDR2 SVGIG (reference sequence). This CDR3 is built from 14 residues. The CDR3 DNA reads as TGTGCCCGAGGCGTTGGGGCCCGTACAGATACGCAGCATTTT. Translating gives CARGVGARTDTQHF.

Notes on this clonotype: One junction end disagrees with the germline gene, perhaps due to a read error. This chain links TRBV28 with TRBJ1-2, with a possible D match to TRBD1 (5 bases). The CDR3 runs 13 residues. Germline values: CDR1 MDHEN, CDR2 SYDVKM. CDR3 region: CACSRTGVDGYTF. The CDR3 DNA is TGTGCCTGCAGTCGCACAGGTGTCGATGGCTACACCTTC.

Of note for this clonotype: Sequence at one end of the junction differs from germline and may be a read error. This sequence joins TRBV11-2 and TRBJ2-3; D is uncertain. The CDR3 extends over 15 amino acids. Germline-derived CDR1 and CDR2 are SGHAT and FQNNGV. CDR3 bases: TGTGCAAGCAGCCCCACCACTCCTAGCACAGATACGCAGTATTTT. Its translation: CASSPTTPSTDTQYF.

V usage is TRBV11-3 and J usage is TRBJ1-1, with D possibly matching TRBD1 (6 bases). V dropped 8 bases and J dropped 11 bases, with 21 bases sitting between them. CDR1 is SGHNT, CDR2 YENEEA, per germline. The CDR3 has 13 residues. The CDR3, as DNA: TGTGCCAGCCGCCCATCCCCGGACAGCAGGGCTTTCTTT. Translation: CASRPSPDSRAFF.

About this clonotype: A read error is possible here, since a much larger clone lies one base away. The genes are TRBV6-2 or TRBV6-3 and TRBJ2-1, with no clear D. V shed 5 bases and J shed 0 bases, with 14 bases lying between them. The CDR3 consists of 16 residues. Germline assignment: CDR1 MNHEY and CDR2 SVGEGT. This CDR3 is CASSDVLSPSYNEQFF. The CDR3 coding sequence is TGTGCCAGCAGTGACGTCTTGAGTCCCTCCTACAATGAGCAGTTCTTC.

At least ten counts were recorded for this clonotype. V gene TRBV11-2 combines with J gene TRBJ2-2; no clear D. Germline V gives CDR1 SGHAT, CDR2 FQNNGV. There are 15 residues in the CDR3. Trimming pared 1 base from V and 4 bases from J, leaving 10 bases between. The CDR3 here is CASSLGTWTTGELFF. CDR3 nucleotide sequence: TGTGCCAGCAGCTTAGGTACTTGGACCACCGGGGAGCTGTTTTTT.

There are many counts of this clonotype. This rearrangement joins TRBV11-1 to TRBJ2-2; 8 bases match TRBD2. Per germline, CDR1 SGHAT and CDR2 FQDESV (reference sequence). V was pared by 4 bases and J by 1 base, with 2 bases of the junction left unmatched. The CDR3 has 15 amino acids. The CDR3 DNA is TGTGCCAGCAGCTCTCTAGCGGGGAACACCGGGGAGCTGTTTTTT. Translating gives CASSSLAGNTGELFF.

As concerns this clonotype: A much larger clone lies one base from this, so it may be a read error. This is likely a read error, given that the CDR3 carries no conserved phenylalanine or tryptophan at its end. The V call is TRBV14, the J call TRBJ1-1, with 9 bases aligning to TRBD1. The V gene's germline CDR1 is SGHDN and CDR2 FVKESK. The CDR3 spans 15 residues. With 4 bases clipped from V and 2 bases from J, the junction kept 5 bases outside the gene matches. The CDR3 DNA reads as TGTGCCAGCAGCCGCACGGGACAGGGTAACACTGAAGCTTTCTTA. It yields the protein CASSRTGQGNTEAFL.

To note about this clonotype: A read error may produce the germline difference seen at one junction end. CDR3: CASVITGATGDTIYF. The CDR3 DNA sequence: TGTGCCAGCGTCATAACAGGGGCAACTGGAGACACCATATATTTT. The chain combines TRBV11-2 with TRBJ1-3, with TRBD1 matching 7 bases. The CDR3 covers 15 residues. The germline CDR1 and CDR2 sequences are SGHAT and FQNNGV.

The chain is built from TRBV7-9 and TRBJ1-1; 8 bases agree with TRBD1. V dropped 5 bases and J dropped 1; count of bases not matched to a gene: 6. CDR1 is SEHNR and CDR2 is FQNEAQ in the germline V gene (reference sequence). CDR3 length equals 15 residues. The CDR3 DNA reads as TGTGCCAGCAGCCAGGGGGCAAAGGGGAACACTGAAGCTTTCTTT. Residues: CASSQGAKGNTEAFF.

The rearrangement uses TRBV5-1 and TRBJ2-2; 14 bases are shared with TRBD2. Germline trimming cut 4 bases from V and 3 bases from J; bases unmatched to any gene: 11. There are 19 residues in the CDR3. Germline CDR1 and CDR2: SGHRS and YFSETQ. Here the CDR3 DNA reads TGCGCCAGCAGCCGGACGGGACTAGCGGGAGATCGGTACACCGGGGAGCTGTTTTTT. Its protein is CASSRTGLAGDRYTGELFF.

Concerning this clonotype itself: Given a much more abundant clone one base away, this may be a read error. J is TRBJ2-5 and V is TRBV6-6; possibly TRBD1 for D (6 bases). From germline, CDR1 is MNHNY and CDR2 SVGAGI (reference sequence). This CDR3 comprises 13 residues. The CDR3 loop is CANSLVQGETQYF. The DNA of the CDR3 is TGTGCCAACAGTTTGGTACAGGGAGAGACCCAGTACTTC.

Turning to this clonotype: The junction departs from germline at one end; a sequencing error may be responsible. The chain is built from TRBV6-6 and TRBJ2-5; the D gene is possibly TRBD1 (6 bases). The CDR3 is 15 amino acids. Per germline, CDR1 MNHNY and CDR2 SVGAGI (reference sequence). The CDR3 sequence is CASCYSRIGGETQYF. CDR3 DNA sequence: TGTGCCAGCTGTTACTCGCGGATAGGGGGAGAGACCCAGTACTTC.

With regard to this clonotype: At one of its ends the junction is not consistent with the germline gene, which may arise from a read error. The CDR3 nucleotides are TGCAGCGTTGTGGGACAGGGGCCCTCTGGGACCAACGTCCTGACTTTC. This translates into CSVVGQGPSGTNVLTF. The genes are TRBV29-1 and TRBJ2-6, with 10 positions matching TRBD1. The CDR3 covers 16 residues. Germline CDR1 and CDR2: SQVTM and ANQGSEA. Full variable domain (missing parts from reference TRBV29-1 and TRBJ2-6): SAVISQKPSRDICQRGTSLTIQCQVDSQVTMMFWYRQQPGQSLTLIATANQGSEATYESGFVIDKFPISRPNLTFSTLTVSNMSPEDSSIYLCSVVGQGPSGTNVLTFGAGSRLTVL.

Worth noting for this clonotype: Given the absence of the conserved phenylalanine or tryptophan at the CDR3 end, a read error is likely. The V gene is TRBV6-5, the J gene TRBJ2-2; D gene unclear. This CDR3 comprises 13 residues. Germline V gives CDR1 MNHEY, CDR2 SVGAGI. CDR3 sequence reads: CASSYQKTGELFS. The DNA for the CDR3 is TGTGCCAGTAGTTATCAGAAAACCGGGGAGCTGTTTTCT.

Note on this clonotype: The junction departs from the called germline gene at one end, perhaps through a read error. This sequence joins TRBV28 and TRBJ1-2; D unresolved. Germline loops: CDR1 MDHEN, CDR2 SYDVKM. The CDR3 covers 12 residues. This CDR3 is CTSSLWYYGYTF. The CDR3 DNA follows: TGTACCAGCAGTTTATGGTACTATGGCTACACCTTC.